The rows below give T cell receptor beta chains drawn from one sample of a study of cytomegalovirus exposure and HLA in healthy donors. The assay was immunoSEQ multiplex PCR, and TCRdb's table has in-frame clones only and misses some. The sample has 250,000 to 400,000 clones; nearly 90% are singletons. The sequencing input was PBMCs. Source of these receptors: a man under 40 in good health and CMV-seronegative. Each CDR3 is given with its conserved first and last residue. D genes are given only for firm matches. Clone size is not always given. Where it is, it says once, few, many or a class for expanded clones.

d_gene: TRBD1
j_gene: TRBJ2-2
abundance: once
v_gene: TRBV27
CDR3nt: TGTGCCAGCAGTTTTTTTCGGACAGGGGCGGACGGGGAGCTGTTTTTT
CDR3aa: CASSFFRTGADGELFF

d_gene: .
j_gene: TRBJ2-7
abundance: few
v_gene: TRBV5-6
CDR3nt: TGTGCCAGCTCAGCTTCGCGCAGGGTCTACGAGCAGTACTTC
CDR3aa: CASSASRRVYEQYF

d_gene: .
j_gene: TRBJ2-7
abundance: .
v_gene: TRBV6-5
CDR3nt: TGTGCCAGCAGAACGAGGGTCCATGGTCTGGGTGAGCAGTACTTC
CDR3aa: CASRTRVHGLGEQYF

d_gene: .
j_gene: TRBJ1-6
abundance: few
v_gene: TRBV5-1
CDR3nt: TGCGCCAGCAGCCTTTACAGGGCCCACAGTTCACCCCTCCACTTT
CDR3aa: CASSLYRAHSSPLHF

d_gene: TRBD1
j_gene: TRBJ2-7
abundance: .
v_gene: TRBV27
CDR3nt: TGTGCCAGCAGCAAAGACAGGGCGTTACACGAGCAGTACTTC
CDR3aa: CASSKDRALHEQYF

d_gene: .
j_gene: TRBJ1-1
abundance: .
v_gene: TRBV2
CDR3nt: TGTGCCAGCAGTCTAGGGGTTGGCACTGAAGCTTTCTTT
CDR3aa: CASSLGVGTEAFF

d_gene: TRBD1
j_gene: TRBJ2-7
abundance: .
v_gene: TRBV27
CDR3nt: TGTGCCAGCAGTTACGACAGGGTATCGTACGAGCAGTACTTC
CDR3aa: CASSYDRVSYEQYF

d_gene: TRBD2
j_gene: TRBJ2-7
abundance: .
v_gene: TRBV5-1
CDR3nt: TGCGCCAGCAGCCCCACCCCGGGACTAGGTTTTCAGGAGCAGTACTTC
CDR3aa: CASSPTPGLGFQEQYF

d_gene: .
j_gene: TRBJ1-2
abundance: .
v_gene: TRBV5-1
CDR3nt: TGCGCCAGCAGCTCCGGACTGGCCGCAGTTGGCTACACCTTC
CDR3aa: CASSSGLAAVGYTF

d_gene: TRBD1
j_gene: TRBJ2-7
abundance: .
v_gene: TRBV27
CDR3nt: TGTGCCAGCGGGGACAGATACTACGAGCAGTACTTC
CDR3aa: CASGDRYYEQYF

d_gene: TRBD2
j_gene: TRBJ2-7
abundance: .
v_gene: TRBV6-1
CDR3nt: TGTGCCAGCAGTGAACTAGCGGGGATCGCCTACGAGCAGTACTTC
CDR3aa: CASSELAGIAYEQYF

d_gene: .
j_gene: TRBJ2-7
abundance: .
v_gene: TRBV5-5
CDR3nt: TGTGCCAGCAGCTTGGTCTGGGCCTACCCCGCCTACGAGCAGTACTTC
CDR3aa: CASSLVWAYPAYEQYF

d_gene: .
j_gene: TRBJ1-1
abundance: .
v_gene: TRBV10-3
CDR3nt: TGTGCCACAAGTCTAAGGGGAGGGGACACTGAAGCTTTCTTT
CDR3aa: CATSLRGGDTEAFF

d_gene: TRBD1
j_gene: TRBJ1-1
abundance: few
v_gene: TRBV12-5
CDR3nt: TGTGCTAGTGGTTTGGGGACAGGGTACAACACTGAAGCTTTCTTT
CDR3aa: CASGLGTGYNTEAFF

d_gene: TRBD1
j_gene: TRBJ1-6
abundance: .
v_gene: TRBV4-3
CDR3nt: TGCGCCAGCAGCCAAGATCGAGCGGGGACAGGGGCTTCACCCCTCCACTTT
CDR3aa: CASSQDRAGTGASPLHF

d_gene: TRBD1
j_gene: TRBJ1-4
abundance: .
v_gene: TRBV2
CDR3nt: TGTGCCAGCAGGCGGAGTGGGACAGGGGAAGAAAAACTGTTTTTT
CDR3aa: CASRRSGTGEEKLFF

d_gene: .
j_gene: TRBJ1-1
abundance: .
v_gene: TRBV5-1
CDR3nt: TGCGCCAGCAGCATGGCCAACAGGGTGACGAGCACTGAAGCTTTCTTT
CDR3aa: CASSMANRVTSTEAFF

d_gene: .
j_gene: TRBJ1-2
abundance: .
v_gene: TRBV7-9
CDR3nt: TGTGCCACCGCAGACAGGACCTATGGCTACACCTTC
CDR3aa: CATADRTYGYTF

d_gene: .
j_gene: TRBJ2-5
abundance: .
v_gene: TRBV27
CDR3nt: TGTGCCAGCAGTAACCTAGGAGCCCAAGAGACCCAGTACTTC
CDR3aa: CASSNLGAQETQYF

d_gene: .
j_gene: TRBJ1-6
abundance: .
v_gene: TRBV4-1
CDR3nt: TGCGCCAGCAGCCCCCCTGGGGCACCAGGTTCACCCCTCCACTTT
CDR3aa: CASSPPGAPGSPLHF

d_gene: .
j_gene: TRBJ2-5
abundance: .
v_gene: TRBV2
CDR3nt: TGTGCCAGCATGGAGGGGGAGACCCAGTACTTC
CDR3aa: CASMEGETQYF

d_gene: .
j_gene: TRBJ2-7
abundance: .
v_gene: TRBV27
CDR3nt: TGTGCCAGCAGTCCTTACCGAGGGGGGGCCGGGCCGGGAGACGAGCAGTACTTC
CDR3aa: CASSPYRGGAGPGDEQYF

d_gene: .
j_gene: TRBJ1-4
abundance: .
v_gene: TRBV5-1
CDR3nt: TGCGCCAGCAGCTTGGATCCAGGGGATGAAAAACTGTTTTTT
CDR3aa: CASSLDPGDEKLFF

d_gene: TRBD1
j_gene: TRBJ2-1
abundance: .
v_gene: TRBV30
CDR3nt: TGTGCCTGGAGCCCCGACAGGGGACATGAGCAGTTCTTC
CDR3aa: CAWSPDRGHEQFF

d_gene: .
j_gene: TRBJ1-1
abundance: .
v_gene: TRBV7-9
CDR3nt: TGTGCCAGCAGGACAAGGAGGGGTAGTGGAGACACTGAAGCTTTCTTT
CDR3aa: CASRTRRGSGDTEAFF

d_gene: .
j_gene: TRBJ2-5
abundance: .
v_gene: TRBV7-9
CDR3nt: TGTGCCAGCAGCTTAACATTTGGGGAGTACCAAGAGACCCAGTACTTC
CDR3aa: CASSLTFGEYQETQYF

d_gene: .
j_gene: TRBJ2-7
abundance: .
v_gene: TRBV27
CDR3nt: TGTGCCAGCAGTCCCCCGCGGGGCATAAGCTACGAGCAGTACTTC
CDR3aa: CASSPPRGISYEQYF

d_gene: .
j_gene: TRBJ2-3
abundance: once
v_gene: TRBV10-3
CDR3nt: TGTGCCATCAGTGGACAGGATAGCACAGATACGCAGTATTTT
CDR3aa: CAISGQDSTDTQYF

d_gene: TRBD1
j_gene: TRBJ1-5
abundance: few
v_gene: TRBV12-5
CDR3nt: TGTGCTAGTGATTCCGGGACAGGGGGGAATAACAATCAGCCCCAGCATTTT
CDR3aa: CASDSGTGGNNNQPQHF

d_gene: .
j_gene: TRBJ1-1
abundance: .
v_gene: TRBV27
CDR3nt: TGTGCCAGCAGTTCGTTCGTTAACACTGAAGCTTTCTTT
CDR3aa: CASSSFVNTEAFF

d_gene: .
j_gene: TRBJ2-4
abundance: .
v_gene: TRBV12-5
CDR3nt: TGTGCTAGTGGTACCTGGGGGAGAGGGGAGGTTACCAAAAACATTCAGTACTTC
CDR3aa: CASGTWGRGEVTKNIQYF

d_gene: TRBD1
j_gene: TRBJ2-5
abundance: .
v_gene: TRBV15
CDR3nt: TGTGCCACCAGCAAAGGGGGCGGTGCAAAACGCCAAGAGACCCAGTACTTC
CDR3aa: CATSKGGGAKRQETQYF

d_gene: .
j_gene: TRBJ1-4
abundance: .
v_gene: TRBV9
CDR3nt: TGTGCCAGCAGCGTAGGACGGAGCCCCCTTTGGGAAAAACTGTTTTTT
CDR3aa: CASSVGRSPLWEKLFF

d_gene: .
j_gene: TRBJ2-7
abundance: .
v_gene: TRBV18
CDR3nt: TGTGCCAGCTCCCAGACAAACGAGCAGTACTTC
CDR3aa: CASSQTNEQYF

d_gene: .
j_gene: TRBJ2-7
abundance: .
v_gene: TRBV5-1
CDR3nt: TGCGCCAGCAGCATTACAGATTCACACTACGAGCAGTACTTC
CDR3aa: CASSITDSHYEQYF

d_gene: .
j_gene: TRBJ2-3
abundance: once
v_gene: TRBV6-5
CDR3nt: TGTGCCAGCAGGCCCGGGTCTCCCACAGATACGCAGTATTTT
CDR3aa: CASRPGSPTDTQYF

d_gene: TRBD1
j_gene: TRBJ1-1
abundance: .
v_gene: TRBV5-1
CDR3nt: TGCGCCAGCAGCTTACCGAGACAGGGGGCTGAAGCTTTCTTT
CDR3aa: CASSLPRQGAEAFF

d_gene: TRBD1
j_gene: TRBJ2-5
abundance: .
v_gene: TRBV2
CDR3nt: TGTGCCAGCAGGACGGGACAGGGGGCTACAGAGACCCAGTACTTC
CDR3aa: CASRTGQGATETQYF

d_gene: .
j_gene: TRBJ2-2
abundance: once
v_gene: TRBV7-2
CDR3nt: TGTGCCAGCAGCTTAATGAGGCAGGGCACCGGGGAGCTGTTTTTT
CDR3aa: CASSLMRQGTGELFF

d_gene: TRBD1
j_gene: TRBJ1-5
abundance: .
v_gene: TRBV5-8
CDR3nt: TGTGCCAGCAGCGATACAGGGGTCCTTCGTCTAAGAAACAATCAGCCCCAGCATTTT
CDR3aa: CASSDTGVLRLRNNQPQHF

d_gene: .
j_gene: TRBJ2-2
abundance: .
v_gene: TRBV7-8
CDR3nt: TGTGCCAGCAGCCGGGGTACCGGGGAGCTGTTTTTT
CDR3aa: CASSRGTGELFF

d_gene: .
j_gene: TRBJ2-2
abundance: .
v_gene: TRBV6-5
CDR3nt: TGTGCCAGCAGGGGTTTACAGGCGTACACCGGGGAGCTGTTTTTT
CDR3aa: CASRGLQAYTGELFF

d_gene: TRBD1
j_gene: TRBJ2-7
abundance: .
v_gene: TRBV27
CDR3nt: TGTGCCAGCAGTTTACTGACAGGGGGGTACTCCTACGAGCAGTACTTC
CDR3aa: CASSLLTGGYSYEQYF

d_gene: TRBD1
j_gene: TRBJ1-2
abundance: .
v_gene: TRBV18
CDR3nt: TGTGCCAGCTCCCTGGGAGGTGGGACAGGGAGTAACTATGGCTACACCTTC
CDR3aa: CASSLGGGTGSNYGYTF

d_gene: TRBD1
j_gene: TRBJ1-6
abundance: .
v_gene: TRBV5-6
CDR3nt: TGTGCCAGCAGCTTGACCGGACAGGGTCCCAATTCACCCCTCCACTTT
CDR3aa: CASSLTGQGPNSPLHF

d_gene: .
j_gene: TRBJ2-1
abundance: .
v_gene: TRBV7-2
CDR3nt: TGTGCCAGCCCGATGGGGCATAACAATGAGCAGTTCTTC
CDR3aa: CASPMGHNNEQFF

d_gene: .
j_gene: TRBJ1-3
abundance: once
v_gene: TRBV30
CDR3nt: TGTGCCTGCGCTTGGGCGGGAGGCTCTGGAAACACCATATATTTT
CDR3aa: CACAWAGGSGNTIYF

d_gene: .
j_gene: TRBJ2-3
abundance: .
v_gene: TRBV11-2
CDR3nt: TGTGCCAGCAGCCAGGACAGCTTCGACACAGATACGCAGTATTTT
CDR3aa: CASSQDSFDTDTQYF

d_gene: .
j_gene: TRBJ1-1
abundance: .
v_gene: TRBV5-1
CDR3nt: TGCGCCAGCAGCTTACCGGGACACAAAAACACTGAAGCTTTCTTT
CDR3aa: CASSLPGHKNTEAFF

d_gene: .
j_gene: TRBJ1-3
abundance: .
v_gene: TRBV11-2
CDR3nt: TGTGCCAGCAGCTTTTCAGGGGCTGGAAACACCATATATTTT
CDR3aa: CASSFSGAGNTIYF

d_gene: .
j_gene: TRBJ1-5
abundance: .
v_gene: TRBV4-3
CDR3nt: TGCGCCAGCAGCCAGGGTAGGTCGACGGGACAGCCCCAGCATTTT
CDR3aa: CASSQGRSTGQPQHF

d_gene: .
j_gene: TRBJ1-2
abundance: .
v_gene: TRBV10-2
CDR3nt: TGCGCCAGCAGTGAGTTCAATCAGGTCATGTCTGGCTACACCTTC
CDR3aa: CASSEFNQVMSGYTF

d_gene: TRBD1
j_gene: TRBJ2-1
abundance: .
v_gene: TRBV5-1
CDR3nt: TGCGCCAGCAACGACCCGGGACAGGGGCTCTATGAGCAGTTCTTC
CDR3aa: CASNDPGQGLYEQFF